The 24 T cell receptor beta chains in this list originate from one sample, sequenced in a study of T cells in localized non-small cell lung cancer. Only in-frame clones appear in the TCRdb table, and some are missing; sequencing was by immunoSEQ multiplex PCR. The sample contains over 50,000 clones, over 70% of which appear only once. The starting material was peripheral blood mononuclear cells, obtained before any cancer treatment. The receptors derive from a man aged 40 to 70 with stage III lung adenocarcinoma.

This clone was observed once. CDR3 loop: CASSVDDREAFF. The CDR3 DNA reads TGTGCCAGCAGCGTAGACGACAGGGAAGCTTTCTTT. V usage is TRBV9 and J usage is TRBJ1-1, with TRBD1 as a possible D gene (6 bases). This CDR3 is 12 amino acids long. V gave up 0 bases and J gave up 8 bases, with 8 bases separating them. Germline lookup yields CDR1 SGDLS and CDR2 YYNGEE.

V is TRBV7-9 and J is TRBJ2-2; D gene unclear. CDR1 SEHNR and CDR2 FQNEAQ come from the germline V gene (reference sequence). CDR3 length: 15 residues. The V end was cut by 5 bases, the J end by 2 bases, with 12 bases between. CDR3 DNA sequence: TGTGCCAGCAGCACCGCCGGATTTAACACCGGGGAGCTGTTTTTT. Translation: CASSTAGFNTGELFF.

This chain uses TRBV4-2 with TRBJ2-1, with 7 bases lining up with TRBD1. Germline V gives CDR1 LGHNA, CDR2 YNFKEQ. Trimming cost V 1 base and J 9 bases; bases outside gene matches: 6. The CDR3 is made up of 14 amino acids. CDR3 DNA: TGTGCCAGCAGCCAAGTGGAAGGGGGCAGTGAGCAGTTCTTC. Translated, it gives CASSQVEGGSEQFF.

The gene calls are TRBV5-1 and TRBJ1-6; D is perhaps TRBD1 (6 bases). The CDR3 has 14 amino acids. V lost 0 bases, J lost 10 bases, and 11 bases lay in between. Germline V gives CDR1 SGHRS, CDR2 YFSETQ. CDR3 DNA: TGCGCCAGCAGCTTGGGAACAGGGCGATCACCCCTCCACTTT. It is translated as CASSLGTGRSPLHF.

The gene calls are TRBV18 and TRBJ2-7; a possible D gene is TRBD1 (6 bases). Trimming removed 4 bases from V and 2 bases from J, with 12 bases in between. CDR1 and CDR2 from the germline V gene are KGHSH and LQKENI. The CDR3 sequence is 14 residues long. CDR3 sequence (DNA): TGTGCCAGCTCACTCCGGACAGACACCTACGAGCAGTACTTC. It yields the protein CASSLRTDTYEQYF. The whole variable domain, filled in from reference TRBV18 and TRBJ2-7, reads NAGVMQNPRHLVRRRGQEARLRCSPMKGHSHVYWYRQLPEEGLKFMVYLQKENIIDESGMPKERFSAEFPKEGPSILRIQQVVRGDSAAYFCASSLRTDTYEQYFGPGTRLTVT.

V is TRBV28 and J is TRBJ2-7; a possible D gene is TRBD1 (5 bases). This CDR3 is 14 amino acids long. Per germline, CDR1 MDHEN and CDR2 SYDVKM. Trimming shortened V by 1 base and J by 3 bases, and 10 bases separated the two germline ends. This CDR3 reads CASSLSRDGYEQYF. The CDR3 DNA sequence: TGTGCCAGCAGTTTATCCAGGGATGGCTACGAGCAGTACTTC.

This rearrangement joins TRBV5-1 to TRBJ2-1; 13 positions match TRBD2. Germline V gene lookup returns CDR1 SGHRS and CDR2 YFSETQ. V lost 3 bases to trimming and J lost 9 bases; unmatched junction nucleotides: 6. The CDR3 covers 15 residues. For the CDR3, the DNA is TGCGCCAGCAGCTGGAGACTAGCGGGGGGTGCTGAGCAGTTCTTC. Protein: CASSWRLAGGAEQFF.

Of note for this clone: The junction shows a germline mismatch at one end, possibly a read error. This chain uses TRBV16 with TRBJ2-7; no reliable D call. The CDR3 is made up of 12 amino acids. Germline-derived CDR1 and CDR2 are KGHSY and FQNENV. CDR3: CASSQGSSEQYF. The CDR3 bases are TGTGCCAGCAGCCAAGGATCCTCCGAGCAGTACTTC.

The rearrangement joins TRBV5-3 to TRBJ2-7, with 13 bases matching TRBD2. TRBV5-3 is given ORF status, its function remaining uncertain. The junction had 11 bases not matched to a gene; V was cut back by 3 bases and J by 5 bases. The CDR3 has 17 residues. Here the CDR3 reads CARSSGSWTSGGHEQYF. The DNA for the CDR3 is TGTGCCAGAAGCTCGGGTAGTTGGACTAGCGGGGGTCACGAGCAGTACTTC.

CDR3 sequence reads: CASSHRSYSSYNEQFF. As DNA, the CDR3 is TGTGCCAGCAGCCATCGGTCGTACAGCTCCTACAATGAGCAGTTCTTC. The V call is TRBV5-6, the J call TRBJ2-1; D remains ambiguous. Trimming stripped 4 bases from V and 0 bases from J, with 14 bases between. The germline gives CDR1 SGHDT, CDR2 YYEEEE. The CDR3 sequence is 16 residues long.

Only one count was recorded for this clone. CDR3 residues: CASSFTGIEQYF. The CDR3 bases are TGTGCCAGCAGCTTTACAGGGATCGAGCAGTACTTC. This rearrangement joins TRBV7-8 to TRBJ2-7; D might be TRBD1 (6 bases). The germline V and J ends were trimmed by 3 bases and 6 bases, with 9 bases remaining between them. This CDR3 comprises 12 residues. The V gene's germline CDR1 is SGHVS and CDR2 FQNEAQ.

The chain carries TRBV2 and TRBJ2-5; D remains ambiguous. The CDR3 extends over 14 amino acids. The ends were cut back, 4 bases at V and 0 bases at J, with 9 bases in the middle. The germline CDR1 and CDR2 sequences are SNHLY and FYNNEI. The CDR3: CASSVSMYQETQYF. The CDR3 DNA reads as TGTGCCAGCAGTGTCTCAATGTACCAAGAGACCCAGTACTTC.

The CDR3: CASSVGRRLAGEGETQYF. In DNA form, the CDR3 reads TGTGCCAGCAGCGTAGGAAGGAGACTAGCGGGAGAGGGTGAGACCCAGTACTTC. This chain connects TRBV9 to TRBJ2-5; TRBD2 matches 12 bases. This CDR3 contains 18 residues. Per the germline V gene, CDR1 is SGDLS and CDR2 is YYNGEE. V lost 0 bases and J lost 5; bases outside the gene matches: 11. The entire variable domain, with the rest obtained from reference TRBV9 and TRBJ2-5, is as follows: DSGVTQTPKHLITATGQRVTLRCSPRSGDLSVYWYQQSLDQGLQFLIQYYNGEERAKGNILERFSAQQFPDLHSELNLSSLELGDSALYFCASSVGRRLAGEGETQYFGPGTRLLVL.

The CDR3 DNA follows: TGTGCCAGCAGCCGAGGACAGGTGGATGAAAAACTGTTTTTT. Translating it yields CASSRGQVDEKLFF. The chain recombines TRBV7-9 with TRBJ1-4; 7 bases match TRBD1. The CDR3 totals 14 residues. J lost 6 bases, V lost 5 bases, and 6 bases had no gene match. Germline CDR1 reads SEHNR; CDR2 reads FQNEAQ (reference sequence).

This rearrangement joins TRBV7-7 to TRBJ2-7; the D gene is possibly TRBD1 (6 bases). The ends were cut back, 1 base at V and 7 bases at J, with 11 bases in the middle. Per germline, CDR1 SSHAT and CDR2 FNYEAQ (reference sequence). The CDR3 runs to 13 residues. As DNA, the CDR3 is TGTGCCAGCAGCTTAGACAGGGCAACTGAGCAGTACTTC. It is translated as CASSLDRATEQYF. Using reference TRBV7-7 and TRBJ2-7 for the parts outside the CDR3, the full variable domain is GAGVSQSPRYKVTKRGQDVTLRCDPISSHATLYWYQQALGQGPEFLTYFNYEAQPDKSGLPSDRFSAERPEGSISTLTIQRTEQRDSAMYRCASSLDRATEQYFGPGTRLTVT.

In DNA, the CDR3 is TGCGCCAGCAGCTTACGGGGTCCTCCATCCGATACGCAGTATTTT. This gives the protein CASSLRGPPSDTQYF. This chain links TRBV5-1 with TRBJ2-3; weak D call: TRBD2 (5 bases). V was clipped by 2 bases and J by 6 bases, with 16 bases between them. CDR1 and CDR2 from the germline V gene are SGHRS and YFSETQ. The CDR3 is 15 residues long.

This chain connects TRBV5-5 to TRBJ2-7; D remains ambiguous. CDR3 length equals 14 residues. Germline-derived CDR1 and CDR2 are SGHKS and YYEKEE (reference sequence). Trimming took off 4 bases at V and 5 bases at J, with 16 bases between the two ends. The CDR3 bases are TGTGCCAGCAGCCTCCAATTCTCGGCGGACGAGCAGTACTTC. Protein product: CASSLQFSADEQYF.

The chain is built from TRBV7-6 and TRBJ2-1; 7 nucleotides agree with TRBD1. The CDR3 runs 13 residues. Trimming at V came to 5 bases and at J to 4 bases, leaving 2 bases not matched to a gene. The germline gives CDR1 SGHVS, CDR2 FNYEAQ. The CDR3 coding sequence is TGTGCCAGCAGCGTGACAGGGTACAATGAGCAGTTCTTC. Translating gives CASSVTGYNEQFF.

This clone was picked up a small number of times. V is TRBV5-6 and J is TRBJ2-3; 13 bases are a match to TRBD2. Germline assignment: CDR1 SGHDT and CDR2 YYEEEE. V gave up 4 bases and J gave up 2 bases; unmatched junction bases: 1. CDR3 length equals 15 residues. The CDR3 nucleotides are TGTGCCAGCAGCGGACTAGCGGGGGACACAGATACGCAGTATTTT. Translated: CASSGLAGDTDTQYF.

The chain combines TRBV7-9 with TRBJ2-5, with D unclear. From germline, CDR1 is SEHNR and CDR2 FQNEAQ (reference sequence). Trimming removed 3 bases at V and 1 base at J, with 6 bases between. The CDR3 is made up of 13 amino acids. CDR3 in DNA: TGTGCCAGCAGCTTTATAGGCCAAGAGACCCAGTACTTC. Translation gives CASSFIGQETQYF.

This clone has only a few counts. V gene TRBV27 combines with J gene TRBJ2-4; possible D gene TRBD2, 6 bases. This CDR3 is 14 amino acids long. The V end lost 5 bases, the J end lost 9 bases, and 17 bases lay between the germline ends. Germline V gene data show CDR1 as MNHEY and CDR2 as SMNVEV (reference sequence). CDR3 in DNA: TGTGCCAGCAGTGACGCGGGGCGGCAAGGCATTCAGTACTTC. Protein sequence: CASSDAGRQGIQYF.

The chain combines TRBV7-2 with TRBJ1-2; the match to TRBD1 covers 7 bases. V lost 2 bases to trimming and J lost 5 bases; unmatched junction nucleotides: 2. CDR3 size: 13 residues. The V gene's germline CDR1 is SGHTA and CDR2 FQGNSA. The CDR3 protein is CASSLLRGYGYTF. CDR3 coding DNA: TGTGCCAGCAGCTTACTCAGGGGGTATGGCTACACCTTC.

The CDR3 DNA reads TGTGCCTGGCTTGATAGAGCGGGGGCCAACGTCCTGACTTTC. It is translated as CAWLDRAGANVLTF. The gene calls are TRBV30 and TRBJ2-6; D ambiguous. CDR3 length: 14 amino acids. With 5 bases removed from V and 4 bases from J, the gap between germline ends came to 12 bases. The germline V gene has CDR1 GTSNPN and CDR2 SVGIG (reference sequence).

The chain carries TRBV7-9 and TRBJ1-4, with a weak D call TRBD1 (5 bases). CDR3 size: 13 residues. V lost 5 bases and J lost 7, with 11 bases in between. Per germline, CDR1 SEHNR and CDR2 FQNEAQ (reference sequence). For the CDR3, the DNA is TGTGCCAGCAGCCCCGGACACCTTGAAAAACTGTTTTTT. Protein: CASSPGHLEKLFF.